Given below is one TCR beta chain in context. The target antigen is unknown. Blood sampling took place at baseline, cycle 4 day 1, and cycle 7 day 1. The data were obtained in a study of OX40 agonist ivuxolimab in advanced cancers. The wider study: Ivuxolimab is a fully human IgG2 antibody that activates OX40 (CD134). Regarding the study as a whole: Clonal expansion among partial responders at 0.1-3.0 mg/kg ranked near the lowest. Clonal expansion was seen in CD4+ and CD8+ blood T cells by week 6 at 0.1 to 3.0 mg/kg.

Sequenced by immunoSEQ multiplex PCR; TCRdb stores in-frame clones only, minus some. This table has around 87,000 clones, around 94% appearing once. The receptor was isolated from an adult with an advanced solid tumor such as melanoma, head and neck, liver or kidney cancer. The sequences come from CD4+ or CD8+ T cells sorted from blood, collected in a trial of the OX40 agonist ivuxolimab.

CDR3 coding DNA: TGCGCCAGCAGCCAAGAGGAGACAGGGTATACTAACTATGGCTACACCTTC. Translated, it gives CASSQEETGYTNYGYTF. The V gene is TRBV4-1, the J gene TRBJ1-2; 7 bases fit TRBD1. There are 17 residues in the CDR3. Germline CDR1 MGHRA, CDR2 YSYEKL. V was pared by 0 bases and J by 0 bases, with 7 bases of the junction left unmatched.